Listed here are 20 T cell receptor beta chains from one sample, sequenced in a study of T-cell reconstitution after alpha-beta-depleted transplantation in children. A library of TCRbeta sequences, prepared with unique molecular identifiers, was generated. TCRdb redid the calling of the PCR reads with MiXCR, one entry per CDR3 protein. Here the sample spans hundreds of thousands of distinct CDR3 sequences, about 15% being singletons. Specimen: PBMCs from the stem cell graft donor, collected from the stem cell graft. The receptors here all came from a human donor who donated a stem cell graft to a child with acute myeloid leukemia.

In its sample, this clonotype was seen a few times. This chain uses TRBV14 with TRBJ2-4; TRBD1 aligns across 7 bases. V shed 1 base and J 0 bases; nucleotides not matched to a gene: 9. The CDR3 runs to 18 residues. Germline CDR1 SGHDN, CDR2 FVKESK. The CDR3: CASSQGTGALIAKNIQYF. In nucleotides, the CDR3 is TGTGCCAGCAGCCAAGGGACAGGAGCTCTCATAGCCAAAAACATTCAGTACTTC. Combining the CDR3 with reference TRBV14 and TRBJ2-4 gives the whole variable domain EAGVTQFPSHSVIEKGQTVTLRCDPISGHDNLYWYRRVMGKEIKFLLHFVKESKQDESGMPNNRFLAERTGGTYSTLKVQPAELEDSGVYFCASSQGTGALIAKNIQYFGAGTRLSVL.

This chain uses TRBV7-9 with TRBJ1-6, with D unclear. Per germline, CDR1 SEHNR and CDR2 FQNEAQ (reference sequence). V lost 5 bases, J lost 9 bases, and 17 bases lay in between. The CDR3 totals 15 residues. In nucleotides, the CDR3 is TGTGCCAGCAGCCCCGTGGAGGGAGCGGCTTCACCCCTCCACTTT. Translation gives CASSPVEGAASPLHF.

This clonotype showed up many times. The V gene is TRBV12-3 or TRBV12-4, the J gene TRBJ1-1; D is unclear. This CDR3 spans 13 amino acids. The V end was cut by 3 bases, the J end by 4 bases, with 9 bases between. The CDR3: CASSLGQSTEAFF. CDR3 DNA sequence: TGTGCCAGCAGTTTGGGCCAGAGCACTGAAGCTTTCTTT.

This rearrangement joins TRBV7-9 to TRBJ2-3; 9 bases match TRBD2. Germline loops: CDR1 SEHNR, CDR2 FQNEAQ (reference sequence). CDR3 size: 16 residues. V trimming: 3 bases; J trimming: 4 bases; junction bases outside the gene matches: 8. CDR3 DNA sequence: TGTGCCAGCAGCTTCGATCTAGCGGGGATGGCAGATACGCAGTATTTT. It codes for CASSFDLAGMADTQYF.

This clonotype was seen a few times. The V gene is TRBV15, the J gene TRBJ1-4, with 9 bases aligning to TRBD1. Trimming took 3 bases from V and 7 from J; bases not matched to a gene: 9. This CDR3 region has 16 residues. Germline CDR1 is LNHNV and CDR2 is YYDKDF (reference sequence). The CDR3 region is CATSRPGQGRSEKLFF. Here the CDR3 DNA reads TGTGCCACCAGCAGGCCCGGACAGGGGAGGAGTGAAAAACTGTTTTTT.

This clonotype came up many times. The V and J genes are TRBV4-3 and TRBJ2-2; TRBD2 is a possible D gene (5 bases). Trimming cost V 4 bases and J 1 base, with 13 bases left between them. Germline CDR1 LGHNA, CDR2 YSLEER. The CDR3 loop spans 16 amino acids. CDR3 in amino acids: CASSPMTTLNTGELFF. Written as DNA, the CDR3 is TGCGCCAGCAGCCCCATGACTACCCTGAACACCGGGGAGCTGTTTTTT.

The chain links TRBV7-6 to TRBJ2-5; D perhaps matches TRBD2 (5 bases). This CDR3 region has 12 residues. Trimming stripped 5 bases from V and 5 bases from J, with 9 bases between. Looked up from germline, CDR1 is SGHVS and CDR2 is FNYEAQ. The CDR3 loop is CASSAGWETQYF. The CDR3 DNA reads as TGTGCCAGCAGCGCGGGTTGGGAGACCCAGTACTTC.

This clonotype appeared many times. The chain recombines TRBV6-6 with TRBJ2-7; D perhaps matches TRBD1 (5 bases). This CDR3 has 13 amino acids. Germline-derived CDR1 and CDR2 are MNHNY and SVGAGI (reference sequence). The V end lost 8 bases, the J end lost 2 bases, and 13 bases lay between the germline ends. CDR3 amino acids: CASQRGYTYEQYV. CDR3 coding DNA: TGTGCCAGCCAAAGGGGTTACACCTACGAGCAGTACGTC.

This clonotype was seen only a few times. The junction departs from the called germline gene at one end, perhaps through a read error. V gene TRBV24-1 combines with J gene TRBJ2-1; the D gene is possibly TRBD2 (6 bases). CDR1 and CDR2 from the germline V gene are KGHDR and SFDVKD. CDR3 length: 16 amino acids. CDR3 DNA sequence: TGTGCCACCAGTCCCACTTGGGGGGACTCCTCCAATGAGCAGTTCTTC. This gives the protein CATSPTWGDSSNEQFF.

This clonotype was counted once. The gene calls are TRBV5-1 and TRBJ2-5, with TRBD2 matching over 9 bases. Trimming cost V 6 bases and J 2 bases; bases outside gene matches: 5. Germline V gene data show CDR1 as SGHRS and CDR2 as YFSETQ. There are 14 residues in the CDR3. CDR3 nucleotide sequence: TGCGCCAGCAATGAGCGGGGGGTTCAAGAGACCCAGTACTTC. The encoded protein is CASNERGVQETQYF.

The V call is TRBV12-3 or TRBV12-4, the J call TRBJ2-7; D ambiguous. The germline V and J ends were trimmed by 3 bases and 2 bases, with 8 bases remaining between them. The CDR3 is 13 residues long. The CDR3 DNA follows: TGTGCCAGCAGTTTTTCTGGACCCTACGAGCAGTACTTC. Residues: CASSFSGPYEQYF.

This chain joins TRBV5-1 and TRBJ1-1; no firm D call. Trimming took off 0 bases at V and 7 bases at J, with 10 bases between the two ends. The length of the CDR3 is 13 residues. CDR1 is SGHRS and CDR2 is YFSETQ in the germline V gene. The CDR3 reads CASSLDGQDEAFF. The CDR3 nucleotides are TGCGCCAGCAGCTTGGATGGGCAGGATGAAGCTTTCTTT.

The chain couples TRBV30 to TRBJ2-2; unclear D gene. Trimming cost V 5 bases and J 6 bases, with 7 bases left between them. CDR1 and CDR2 from the germline V gene are GTSNPN and SVGIG (reference sequence). The CDR3 contains 11 residues. The CDR3: CAWASSGELFF. Written as DNA, the CDR3 is TGTGCCTGGGCGTCTTCCGGGGAGCTGTTTTTT.

This clonotype was seen a few times. The V call is TRBV7-2, the J call TRBJ2-1; D gene ambiguous. The germline CDR1 and CDR2 sequences are SGHTA and FQGNSA. The CDR3 has 13 residues. The V end was cut by 3 bases, the J end by 6 bases, with 9 bases between. CDR3 loop: CASSFGQINEQFF. Here the CDR3 DNA reads TGTGCCAGCAGCTTCGGGCAGATCAATGAGCAGTTCTTC. The full variable domain, in which reference TRBV7-2 and TRBJ2-1 provide the parts outside the CDR3, is GAGVSQSPSNKVTEKGKDVELRCDPISGHTALYWYRQSLGQGLEFLIYFQGNSAPDKSGLPSDRFSAERTGGSVSTLTIQRTQQEDSAVYLCASSFGQINEQFFGPGTRLTVL.

This clonotype was detected only a few times. The genes are TRBV7-2 and TRBJ2-5; D is undetermined. The ends were cut back, 5 bases at V and 5 bases at J, with 15 bases in the middle. This CDR3 has 14 residues. CDR1 is SGHTA and CDR2 is FQGNSA in the germline V gene. CDR3 sequence: CASSPPGRRETQYF. The CDR3 coding sequence is TGTGCCAGCAGCCCGCCGGGCAGACGGGAGACCCAGTACTTC. Full variable domain (remainder filled in from reference TRBV7-2 and TRBJ2-5): GAGVSQSPSNKVTEKGKDVELRCDPISGHTALYWYRQSLGQGLEFLIYFQGNSAPDKSGLPSDRFSAERTGGSVSTLTIQRTQQEDSAVYLCASSPPGRRETQYFGPGTRLLVL.

Many counts were recorded for this clonotype. This sequence joins TRBV20-1 and TRBJ1-5; D is unclear. The CDR3 extends over 15 amino acids. V was cut by 2 bases and J by 3 bases, with 14 bases left in between. The germline gives CDR1 DFQATT, CDR2 SNEGSKA (reference sequence). Here the CDR3 DNA reads TGCAGTGCTAGACCCCCCCTTGGACCCAATCAGCCCCAGCATTTT. It encodes CSARPPLGPNQPQHF.

This clonotype was counted many times. The V and J genes are TRBV20-1 and TRBJ2-1, with 7 bases fitting TRBD1. This CDR3 has 16 residues. The germline V gene encodes CDR1 DFQATT and CDR2 SNEGSKA (reference sequence). V trimming: 0 bases; J trimming: 0 bases; junction bases outside the gene matches: 5. DNA of the CDR3: TGCAGTGCTAGAGAACCTAACAGGGGCTCCTACAATGAGCAGTTCTTC. Protein: CSAREPNRGSYNEQFF.

The chain uses TRBV2 and TRBJ1-1, with 9 bases lining up with TRBD1. From germline, CDR1 is SNHLY and CDR2 FYNNEI. V lost 6 bases, J lost 1 base, and 9 bases stayed unmatched. The CDR3 has 16 amino acids. CDR3 sequence reads: CASRGVGTGRNTEAFF. CDR3 sequence (DNA): TGTGCCAGCAGGGGAGTCGGGACAGGGAGGAACACTGAAGCTTTCTTT.

This clonotype was detected ten times or more. The chain has TRBV9 and TRBJ2-7; D not certain. V dropped 1 base and J dropped 1 base, with 9 bases sitting between them. Germline V gene data show CDR1 as SGDLS and CDR2 as YYNGEE. This CDR3 is 14 amino acids long. In DNA form, the CDR3 reads TGTGCCAGCAGCGTATGGAACGCATCCTACGAGCAGTACGTC. It encodes CASSVWNASYEQYV.

CDR3 loop: CASSPAILQPQHF. CDR3 bases: TGTGCCAGCAGCCCCGCTATACTTCAGCCCCAGCATTTT. The chain uses TRBV6-1 and TRBJ1-5; D uncertain. The CDR3 is 13 amino acids. Germline CDR1 reads MNHNS; CDR2 reads SASEGT. V was shortened by 6 bases and J by 6 bases, with 12 bases between the two germline ends.